This T cell receptor beta chain was recovered during a study of T cell clonality in common variable immunodeficiency. Assay: immunoSEQ multiplex PCR; the TCRdb copy retains only in-frame clones and omits some. Singletons are absent from the sample, which has fewer than 35,000 clones. There are a few counts of this clone. Antigen: not known. Overall study results and limits: Common variable immunodeficiency TCR beta sequences reportedly had fewer deletions and N-nucleotide insertions.

This sequence originates from a human donor with common variable immunodeficiency. The sequenced material came from peripheral blood mononuclear cells.

The CDR3: CACRTGYNYGYTF. The CDR3 bases that were read are TGTGCCTGTCGGACAGGTTATAACTATGGC. The chain is built from TRBV30 and TRBJ1-2, with TRBD1 matching over 7 bases. The sequenced fragment ends 3 residues before the CDR3 boundary, so the rest is inferred from the germline J gene. CDR1 is GTSNPN and CDR2 is SVGIG in the germline V gene (reference sequence). CDR3 length: 13 amino acids. V was pared by 6 bases and J by 1 base, with 5 bases of the junction left unmatched.